Each of the 30 T cell receptor beta chains below was sequenced from the same sample in a study of identical twins. TCRdb passed the 5' RACE reads through MiXCR, listing each CDR3 protein once. Of about 690,000 distinct CDR3 sequences listed, roughly 6.2% were seen once; the top ten hold 1.5% to 2%. The specimen was naive T cells sorted from blood. All receptors come from a man in his late teens or twenties in good health.

This clonotype was picked up a small number of times. V gene TRBV29-1 combines with J gene TRBJ2-5, with 10 bases fitting TRBD2. Germline-derived CDR1 and CDR2 are SQVTM and ANQGSEA. V gave up 6 bases and J gave up 0 bases; unmatched junction bases: 7. The CDR3 covers 15 residues. The CDR3 reads CSVGNSGRYQETQYF. In DNA form, the CDR3 reads TGCAGCGTGGGAAATAGCGGGAGGTACCAAGAGACCCAGTACTTC. Full variable domain (rest looked up from reference TRBV29-1 and TRBJ2-5): SAVISQKPSRDICQRGTSLTIQCQVDSQVTMMFWYRQQPGQSLTLIATANQGSEATYESGFVIDKFPISRPNLTFSTLTVSNMSPEDSSIYLCSVGNSGRYQETQYFGPGTRLLVL.

This clonotype was recorded a few times. V and J are TRBV29-1 and TRBJ2-7; maybe TRBD1 (5 bases). This CDR3 has 12 residues. Germline V gene data show CDR1 as SQVTM and CDR2 as ANQGSEA. The germline V and J ends were trimmed by 4 bases and 4 bases, with 11 bases remaining between them. The CDR3 loop is CSVVDRGYEQYF. The CDR3 DNA reads as TGCAGCGTTGTTGACAGAGGATACGAGCAGTACTTC.

This clonotype appeared many times. The chain recombines TRBV20-1 with TRBJ2-1, with a possible D match to TRBD2 (5 bases). This CDR3 comprises 13 residues. The V end was cut by 7 bases, the J end by 0 bases, with 10 bases between. Germline lookup yields CDR1 DFQATT and CDR2 SNEGSKA (reference sequence). CDR3: CSVQDFSYNEQFF. As DNA, the CDR3 is TGCAGTGTTCAGGACTTCTCCTACAATGAGCAGTTCTTC.

This clonotype was recorded many times. This chain connects TRBV10-2 to TRBJ2-1; D is ambiguous. Germline V gene data show CDR1 as WSHSY and CDR2 as SAAADI. CDR3 length: 15 amino acids. With 3 bases removed from V and 1 base from J, the gap between germline ends came to 10 bases. Here the CDR3 DNA reads TGCGCCAGCAGTGACCATCTAGGGTCCTACAATGAGCAGTTCTTC. Translation: CASSDHLGSYNEQFF.

This clonotype came up a few times. The chain is built from TRBV2 and TRBJ2-7; no clear D. The CDR3 has 12 residues. Trimming took 5 bases from V and 2 from J, leaving 7 bases between them. CDR1 and CDR2 from the germline V gene are SNHLY and FYNNEI. CDR3 protein: CASSLQTYEQYF. DNA of the CDR3: TGTGCCAGCAGTTTACAGACCTACGAGCAGTACTTC.

This clonotype was recorded many times. The rearrangement links TRBV6-6 to TRBJ2-5; a weak D match, TRBD1 (6 bases). The CDR3 is 12 amino acids. Trimming pared 7 bases from V and 1 base from J, leaving 7 bases between. The V gene's germline CDR1 is MNHNY and CDR2 SVGAGI (reference sequence). The CDR3, as DNA: TGTGCCAGCATGGACAGCCAAGAGACCCAGTACTTC. Translating gives CASMDSQETQYF.

This clonotype was seen just once. CDR3 DNA: TGTGCCAGCAGCCAGTCGCAGGGGGCGGCCGGGGAGCTGTTTTTT. Encoded protein: CASSQSQGAAGELFF. The chain combines TRBV6-4 with TRBJ2-2; 8 bases fit TRBD1. The CDR3 has 15 residues. Unmatched junction bases numbered 9, after V lost 6 bases and J lost 6 bases. Germline V gene lookup returns CDR1 MRHNA and CDR2 SNTAGT.

This chain joins TRBV6-2 or TRBV6-3 and TRBJ2-5, with D perhaps matching TRBD2 (6 bases). There are 17 residues in the CDR3. Germline V gives CDR1 MNHEY, CDR2 SVGEGT. V was clipped by 5 bases and J by 1 base, with 20 bases between them. The CDR3 spells CASSHGTPIPSQETQYF. CDR3 coding DNA: TGTGCCAGCAGTCATGGGACTCCCATCCCCTCCCAAGAGACCCAGTACTTC.

This clonotype showed up many times. The rearrangement links TRBV7-8 to TRBJ2-7; D is uncertain. The CDR3 length is 13 residues. The germline V gene has CDR1 SGHVS and CDR2 FQNEAQ. V lost 1 base and J lost 3, with 7 bases in between. This CDR3 reads CASSLVQNYEQYV. The CDR3, as DNA: TGTGCCAGCAGCTTAGTACAGAACTACGAGCAGTACGTC.

Regarding this clonotype: A junction end diverges from the germline sequence, so it may reflect a read error. This chain joins TRBV7-9 and TRBJ1-1; D gene uncertain. The CDR3 has 12 amino acids. Looked up from germline, CDR1 is SEHNR and CDR2 is FQNEAQ (reference sequence). The CDR3 nucleotides read TGTACCAGCAGCTTAGAATCGGCTGAAGCTTTCTTT. Translating it yields CTSSLESAEAFF. Variable domain in full (rest from reference TRBV7-9 and TRBJ1-1): DTGVSQNPRHKITKRGQNVTFRCDPISEHNRLYWYRQTLGQGPEFLTYFQNEAQLEKSRLLSDRFSAERPKGSFSTLEIQRTEQGDSAMYLCTSSLESAEAFFGQGTRLTVV.

This clonotype was counted ten times or more. The chain recombines TRBV2 with TRBJ2-3, with D perhaps matching TRBD1 (5 bases). V lost 7 bases and J 10 bases, leaving 12 bases between the germline ends. This CDR3 has 11 amino acids. CDR1 and CDR2 (germline): SNHLY, FYNNEI. The CDR3 DNA reads TGTGCCAGCACCCTAGGGGCTCCGCAGTATTTT. As protein: CASTLGAPQYF.

This chain connects TRBV20-1 to TRBJ2-5, with 8 nucleotides matching TRBD2. J gave up 4 bases and V 6 bases, and 13 bases lay outside the gene matches. The CDR3 has 15 residues. The germline CDR1 and CDR2 sequences are DFQATT and SNEGSKA (reference sequence). CDR3 in DNA: TGCAGTGCAACAAACTTCGTCGGGGGGGGAGAGACCCAGTACTTC. Protein sequence: CSATNFVGGGETQYF.

At least ten counts were recorded for this clonotype. The chain uses TRBV20-1 and TRBJ1-6, with 7 bases lining up with TRBD1. This CDR3 contains 13 residues. CDR1 DFQATT and CDR2 SNEGSKA come from the germline V gene (reference sequence). After removal of 6 bases from V and 9 bases from J, the junction contained 8 bases not matched to a gene. The CDR3 loop is CSAYSDRASPLHF. The CDR3 DNA follows: TGCAGTGCATACAGTGACAGGGCTTCACCCCTCCACTTT.

This clonotype was counted only a few times. The chain is built from TRBV7-8 and TRBJ2-3, with 7 bases lining up with TRBD2. The trim removed 3 bases at V and 0 bases at J, leaving 12 bases unmatched. Germline V gene sequence: CDR1 SGHVS, CDR2 FQNEAQ. The CDR3 length is 18 residues. This chain's CDR3 is CASSFGALSGPSTDTQYF. DNA of the CDR3: TGTGCCAGCAGCTTTGGAGCCCTTAGCGGGCCCAGCACAGATACGCAGTATTTT.

This clonotype was observed a few times. The rearrangement links TRBV20-1 to TRBJ1-1; no firm D call. Looked up from germline, CDR1 is DFQATT and CDR2 is SNEGSKA (reference sequence). With 3 bases removed from V and 1 base from J, the gap between germline ends came to 9 bases. The CDR3 spans 13 residues. The CDR3 is CSARGDTNTEAFF. DNA of the CDR3: TGCAGTGCTAGGGGCGACACGAACACTGAAGCTTTCTTT.

V is TRBV11-3 and J is TRBJ2-3; 8 nucleotides agree with TRBD1. The germline CDR1 and CDR2 sequences are SGHNT and YENEEA. The CDR3 runs to 15 residues. Unmatched junction bases numbered 8, after V lost 5 bases and J lost 4 bases. This CDR3 reads CASSVAGQVADTQYF. The CDR3 bases are TGTGCCAGCAGCGTCGCGGGACAGGTCGCAGATACGCAGTATTTT.

This clonotype came up many times. The V gene is TRBV12-5, the J gene TRBJ1-1; no reliable D call. V was clipped by 2 bases and J by 8 bases, with 6 bases between them. Germline V gene sequence: CDR1 LGHNT, CDR2 FRNRAP. The CDR3 runs 11 residues. The DNA for the CDR3 is TGTGCTAGTGGTTTGATGAGGGAAGCTTTCTTT. Protein: CASGLMREAFF.

The V call is TRBV12-3 or TRBV12-4, the J call TRBJ2-7; TRBD1 matches at 7 bases. The CDR3 contains 15 residues. V trimming: 3 bases; J trimming: 9 bases; junction bases outside the gene matches: 14. CDR3 DNA sequence: TGTGCCAGCAGTTTGACCCCCGGGACAGAAAGTGGGCAGTACTTC. Its translation: CASSLTPGTESGQYF.

This clonotype has a handful of counts. The chain uses TRBV19 and TRBJ2-1, with 7 positions matching TRBD2. The CDR3 length is 16 residues. The germline V gene has CDR1 LNHDA and CDR2 SQIVND (reference sequence). With 3 bases clipped from V and 8 bases from J, the junction kept 13 bases outside the gene matches. Here the CDR3 reads CASSMAGAPPGDEQFF. The CDR3 nucleotides are TGTGCCAGTAGTATGGCGGGAGCTCCCCCTGGGGATGAGCAGTTCTTC.

This clonotype was detected a few times. The chain joins TRBV27 to TRBJ2-7; D is undetermined. CDR1 is MNHEY, CDR2 SMNVEV, per germline (reference sequence). The CDR3 sequence is 11 residues long. The CDR3 bases are TGTGCCAGCACGAAAGGATTGCCCCCCGGCGTC. Residues: CASTKGLPPGV.

Details on this clonotype: With a much larger clone just one base away, this may be a read error. This CDR3 is missing its conserved last phenylalanine or tryptophan, likely due to a read error. The V and J genes are TRBV9 and TRBJ2-2; TRBD2 agrees at 10 bases. Germline CDR1 and CDR2: SGDLS and YYNGEE. J was trimmed by 7 bases and V by 4 bases; bases with no gene match: 10. CDR3 length: 16 residues. This CDR3 reads CASSPGLAGAGGELFI. Here the CDR3 DNA reads TGTGCCAGCAGCCCAGGGCTAGCGGGAGCCGGCGGGGAGCTGTTTATT.

This clonotype was counted at least ten times. The chain joins TRBV28 to TRBJ2-2; tentative D call: TRBD2 (6 bases). The CDR3 runs to 17 residues. The V and J ends lost 5 bases and 6 bases respectively, with 22 bases between them. In germline, CDR1 is MDHEN, CDR2 SYDVKM. This chain's CDR3 is CASSQLRLASTAGELFF. The CDR3, as DNA: TGTGCCAGCAGTCAACTCCGGCTAGCGTCAACCGCCGGGGAGCTGTTTTTT.

The rearrangement links TRBV6-5 to TRBJ1-1; maybe TRBD1 (6 bases). The CDR3 has 14 residues. Trimming took 6 bases from V and 6 from J, leaving 17 bases between them. Looked up from germline, CDR1 is MNHEY and CDR2 is SVGAGI. CDR3 in amino acids: CASSYRDTVPEAFF. DNA for the CDR3: TGTGCCAGCAGCTACCGGGACACTGTACCTGAAGCTTTCTTT.

This clonotype showed up many times. The chain couples TRBV29-1 to TRBJ2-7, with 10 bases lining up with TRBD2. The CDR3 has 14 amino acids. V lost 3 bases to trimming and J lost 1 base; unmatched junction nucleotides: 3. CDR1 and CDR2 (germline): SQVTM, ANQGSEA. DNA of the CDR3: TGCAGCGTTGAGCAGCGGGAGGGTTCCTACGAGCAGTACTTC. The encoded protein is CSVEQREGSYEQYF.

This clonotype was found a few times. This chain uses TRBV15 with TRBJ1-1, with D unresolved. CDR3 length equals 15 residues. The V and J ends lost 0 bases and 1 base respectively, with 9 bases between them. Germline-derived CDR1 and CDR2 are LNHNV and YYDKDF (reference sequence). The CDR3 spells CATSREAGQNTEAFF. CDR3 bases: TGTGCCACCAGCAGAGAAGCAGGCCAGAACACTGAAGCTTTCTTT.

This clonotype was seen repeatedly, ten times or more. The chain links TRBV9 to TRBJ2-3; 7 bases are a match to TRBD2. Germline assignment: CDR1 SGDLS and CDR2 YYNGEE. This CDR3 comprises 16 residues. V dropped 3 bases and J dropped 2; count of bases not matched to a gene: 9. The CDR3 here is CASSARFGRHTDTQYF. For the CDR3, the DNA is TGTGCCAGCAGCGCTCGCTTCGGGAGGCACACAGATACGCAGTATTTT.

The V call is TRBV5-1, the J call TRBJ2-3, with 13 bases identical to TRBD2. The J segment lost 2 bases and the V segment lost 3 bases, leaving 6 bases of the junction unmatched. Germline CDR1 and CDR2: SGHRS and YFSETQ. The CDR3 is 17 residues long. CDR3 sequence (DNA): TGCGCCAGCAGCTATGGGACTAGCGGGACGATCACAGATACGCAGTATTTT. Residues: CASSYGTSGTITDTQYF.

At least ten counts were recorded for this clonotype. The V call is TRBV10-3, the J call TRBJ2-3; D is ambiguous. Trimming left V 6 bases short and J 0 bases short, with 4 bases between. From germline, CDR1 is ENHRY and CDR2 SYGVKD. This CDR3 has 12 residues. CDR3 region: CAIRISTDTQYF. As DNA, the CDR3 is TGTGCCATCAGAATTAGCACAGATACGCAGTATTTT.

This clonotype was seen many times. This chain connects TRBV20-1 to TRBJ2-5, with TRBD2 matching 11 bases. CDR1 is DFQATT and CDR2 is SNEGSKA in the germline V gene (reference sequence). After removal of 4 bases from V and 2 bases from J, the junction contained 15 bases not matched to a gene. The CDR3 runs 18 residues. As DNA, the CDR3 is TGCAGTGCTACAACCACCGGGACTAGCGGAGTATTTCAAGAGACCCAGTACTTC. This translates into CSATTTGTSGVFQETQYF.

This clonotype was counted at least ten times. The genes are TRBV28 and TRBJ2-5; the match to TRBD2 covers 9 bases. The V gene's germline CDR1 is MDHEN and CDR2 SYDVKM. Trimming at V came to 5 bases and at J to 3 bases, leaving 4 bases not matched to a gene. This CDR3 region has 14 residues. CDR3: CASSKLAGEETQYF. CDR3 nucleotide sequence: TGTGCCAGCAGTAAATTAGCGGGAGAAGAGACCCAGTACTTC.